This T cell receptor beta chain was profiled in a study of blood T cells in healthy people across ages. A second PCR, run for roughly 7 to 11 cycles, used a sample-barcoded 5' primer plus a J-beta primer mix. A 12-random-nucleotide template-switch adaptor tagged each cDNA molecule. TCRdb re-derived calls from the 5' RACE reads in MiXCR, one entry per CDR3 protein. Of hundreds of thousands of distinct CDR3 sequences listed, more than 20% are singletons. Per-sample PBMC isolation yielded at least 6.5 million cells. Total RNA extracted from each sample amounted to at least 6 micrograms. The CDR3 is made up of 15 amino acids. The ends were cut back, 5 bases at V and 0 bases at J, with 11 bases in the middle. Germline V gene sequence: CDR1 MNHEY, CDR2 SMNVEV (reference sequence).

This TCR came from a man between 70 and 80 years old in good health. The gene calls are TRBV27 and TRBJ2-1; no reliable D call. Sequenced sample: blood. The CDR3, as DNA: TGTGCCAGCAGTCCTACTACAAGCTCCTACAATGAGCAGTTCTTC. Translated: CASSPTTSSYNEQFF.